The 21 T cell receptor beta chains presented below share a single source sample, sequenced in a study of blood T cell repertoires in COVID-19. Here immunoSEQ multiplex PCR was the method, and the copy in TCRdb shows in-frame clones only, minus some. The table shows 200,000 to 300,000 clones, with approximately 82% occurring only once. The sequencing input was peripheral blood. The receptors shown here come from a man between 25 and 39 years old who had recovered from COVID-19.

This chain uses TRBV7-8 with TRBJ2-7; tentatively, D is TRBD2 (6 bases). Germline CDR1 is SGHVS and CDR2 is FQNEAQ. The V end lost 4 bases, the J end lost 4 bases, and 20 bases lay between the germline ends. The CDR3 contains 16 residues. As DNA, the CDR3 is TGTGCCAGCAGCTGGGGGAGCTTCCGGGAGCAATACGAGCAGTACTTC. Translation gives CASSWGSFREQYEQYF. The full variable domain, its missing parts supplied by reference TRBV7-8 and TRBJ2-7, is GAGVSQSPRYKVAKRGQDVALRCDPISGHVSLFWYQQALGQGPEFLTYFQNEAQLDKSGLPSDRFFAERPEGSVSTLKIQRTQQEDSAVYLCASSWGSFREQYEQYFGPGTRLTVT.

This rearrangement joins TRBV2 to TRBJ2-5; D unclear. This CDR3 is 11 amino acids long. Germline CDR1 SNHLY, CDR2 FYNNEI. V was trimmed by 4 bases and J by 10 bases, leaving 10 bases between them. DNA of the CDR3: TGTGCCAGCAGTGTCGGCGGATTCCAGTACTTC. It codes for CASSVGGFQYF.

DNA for the CDR3: TGTGCCAGCAGCTCTTTCTCTGGGGCCAACGTCCTGACTTTC. Protein: CASSSFSGANVLTF. The chain links TRBV7-2 to TRBJ2-6; D is uncertain. The V end was cut by 4 bases, the J end by 0 bases, with 4 bases between. Per the germline V gene, CDR1 is SGHTA and CDR2 is FQGNSA. There are 14 residues in the CDR3.

The J gene is TRBJ2-1, the V gene TRBV29-1; no definite D call. Per germline, CDR1 SQVTM and CDR2 ANQGSEA. The CDR3 consists of 12 residues. V was shortened by 5 bases and J by 2 bases, with 7 bases between the two germline ends. CDR3 residues: CSVLLAYNEQFF. The CDR3 DNA reads as TGCAGCGTTCTTCTCGCCTACAATGAGCAGTTCTTC.

The chain recombines TRBV7-3 with TRBJ1-1; 10 nucleotides match TRBD1. The CDR3 is 14 residues long. Per germline, CDR1 SGHTA and CDR2 FQGTGA. Germline trimming cut 5 bases from V and 6 bases from J; bases unmatched to any gene: 6. In DNA, the CDR3 is TGTGCCAGCAGCCCCGGGACAGGGGTTTCTGAAGCTTTCTTT. Amino acids: CASSPGTGVSEAFF. Based on the CDR3 plus reference TRBV7-3 and TRBJ1-1, the full variable domain is GAGVSQTPSNKVTEKGKYVELRCDPISGHTALYWYRQSLGQGPEFLIYFQGTGAADDSGLPNDRFFAVRPEGSVSTLKIQRTERGDSAVYLCASSPGTGVSEAFFGQGTRLTVV.

This clone was counted a few times. V and J are TRBV19 and TRBJ2-3; no reliable D call. The V end lost 3 bases, the J end lost 1 base, and 11 bases lay between the germline ends. Per germline, CDR1 LNHDA and CDR2 SQIVND (reference sequence). This CDR3 comprises 15 residues. The CDR3 sequence is CASSIRRSGTDTQYF. The CDR3 DNA follows: TGTGCCAGTAGTATTCGCCGTTCGGGCACAGATACGCAGTATTTT.

This clone showed up just once. The J gene is TRBJ1-3, the V gene TRBV5-1, with 10 positions matching TRBD1. Germline values: CDR1 SGHRS, CDR2 YFSETQ. With V trimmed by 0 bases and J by 5 bases, 5 bases remained unmatched. The CDR3 has 16 residues. CDR3 sequence reads: CASSLEPGQGRNTIYF. The CDR3 DNA reads TGCGCCAGCAGCTTGGAACCGGGACAGGGGAGAAACACCATATATTTT.

CDR3 residues: CASSLSGNEQFF. The DNA of the CDR3 is TGTGCCAGCAGCTTGTCAGGTAATGAGCAGTTCTTC. V usage is TRBV5-4 and J usage is TRBJ2-1, with unresolved D. With 1 base removed from V and 7 bases from J, the gap between germline ends came to 6 bases. The germline V gene encodes CDR1 SGHNT and CDR2 YYREEE (reference sequence). CDR3 length: 12 amino acids.

This sequence joins TRBV28 and TRBJ2-6; 8 bases agree with TRBD1. Losses at the gene ends were 7 bases for V and 2 bases for J; bases not matched to a gene: 4. The CDR3 length is 15 residues. Germline V CDR1 and CDR2: MDHEN, SYDVKM. DNA for the CDR3: TGTGCCAGCACCGACAGGGGCGCTGGGGCCAACGTCCTGACTTTC. Translated, it gives CASTDRGAGANVLTF. Combining the CDR3 with reference TRBV28 and TRBJ2-6 gives the whole variable domain DVKVTQSSRYLVKRTGEKVFLECVQDMDHENMFWYRQDPGLGLRLIYFSYDVKMKEKGDIPEGYSVSREKKERFSLILESASTNQTSMYLCASTDRGAGANVLTFGAGSRLTVL.

The chain's CDR3 is CASSPSSYNSPLHF. The CDR3, as DNA: TGTGCCAGCAGCCCCAGTTCCTATAATTCACCCCTCCACTTT. The gene calls are TRBV7-2 and TRBJ1-6; D is unclear. The CDR3 sequence is 14 residues long. Germline V gene sequence: CDR1 SGHTA, CDR2 FQGNSA. V shed 5 bases and J shed 1 base, with 6 bases lying between them.

The V call is TRBV6-6, the J call TRBJ2-3; D is unresolved. There are 11 residues in the CDR3. Trimming left V 9 bases short and J 4 bases short, with 8 bases between. CDR1 MNHNY and CDR2 SVGAGI come from the germline V gene (reference sequence). CDR3 residues: CASTSSDTQYF. CDR3 nucleotides: TGTGCCAGTACAAGTTCAGATACGCAGTATTTT.

In its sample, this clone was seen a few times. The chain uses TRBV2 and TRBJ1-2; D gene uncertain. V was cut by 6 bases and J by 8 bases, with 19 bases left in between. Looked up from germline, CDR1 is SNHLY and CDR2 is FYNNEI. The CDR3 has 14 residues. As DNA, the CDR3 is TGTGCCAGCAGGGTCCGGGAAGGCGCTCGGGGCTACACCTTC. It codes for CASRVREGARGYTF.

The gene calls are TRBV9 and TRBJ2-7, with TRBD1 matching 11 bases. This CDR3 region has 13 residues. Germline lookup yields CDR1 SGDLS and CDR2 YYNGEE. V shed 4 bases and J 7 bases; nucleotides not matched to a gene: 4. CDR3 in amino acids: CASSRGTGGEQYF. The CDR3 nucleotides are TGTGCCAGCAGCCGCGGGACAGGGGGGGAGCAGTACTTC.

A few counts support this clone. V usage is TRBV6-5 and J usage is TRBJ1-2; D perhaps matches TRBD1 (5 bases). Trimming took off 4 bases at V and 5 bases at J, with 20 bases between the two ends. CDR1 is MNHEY and CDR2 is SVGAGI in the germline V gene. There are 16 residues in the CDR3. In nucleotides, the CDR3 is TGTGCCAGCAGTTCCAACAGGCGCGTGAATAGATATGGCTACACCTTC. This encodes CASSSNRRVNRYGYTF.

V and J are TRBV27 and TRBJ1-1, with 11 bases lining up with TRBD1. Germline assignment: CDR1 MNHEY and CDR2 SMNVEV (reference sequence). The junction had 3 bases not matched to a gene; V was cut back by 3 bases and J by 9 bases. The CDR3 totals 13 residues. The CDR3 reads CASSFRTGGKAFF. CDR3 bases: TGTGCCAGCAGTTTCAGGACAGGGGGCAAAGCTTTCTTT.

The V and J genes are TRBV4-1 and TRBJ2-1; 7 bases agree with TRBD1. Germline V gene data show CDR1 as MGHRA and CDR2 as YSYEKL. The CDR3 is 15 residues long. Unmatched junction bases numbered 12, after V lost 11 bases and J lost 2 bases. In DNA, the CDR3 is TGCGCCGCCGGTAGGGGGACAGACACCTACAATGAGCAGTTCTTC. This gives the protein CAAGRGTDTYNEQFF.

V usage is TRBV4-1 and J usage is TRBJ1-2, with D possibly being TRBD1 (6 bases). CDR3 length equals 13 residues. Germline CDR1 is MGHRA and CDR2 is YSYEKL. Between the trimmed V and J ends, which lost 0 bases and 5 bases, there was a span of 7 bases. CDR3 loop: CASSQDTGYGYTF. Written as DNA, the CDR3 is TGCGCCAGCAGCCAAGACACAGGGTATGGCTACACCTTC.

This sequence joins TRBV6-4 and TRBJ1-1; D not certain. V was clipped by 6 bases and J by 1 base, with 9 bases between them. Per germline, CDR1 MRHNA and CDR2 SNTAGT. The CDR3 extends over 13 amino acids. This CDR3 is CASSPEPNTEAFF. CDR3 coding DNA: TGTGCCAGCAGCCCGGAGCCGAACACTGAAGCTTTCTTT.

The V gene is TRBV7-3, the J gene TRBJ1-5, with D perhaps matching TRBD1 (5 bases). This CDR3 comprises 13 residues. Germline CDR1 is SGHTA and CDR2 is FQGTGA. V shed 3 bases and J shed 4 bases, with 7 bases lying between them. The CDR3 nucleotides are TGTGCCAGCAGCTTGGGGCGGAATCAGCCCCAGCATTTT. Residues: CASSLGRNQPQHF.

This chain uses TRBV9 with TRBJ2-3, with 13 bases identical to TRBD2. The junction had 8 bases not matched to a gene; V was cut back by 4 bases and J by 0 bases. Germline V gene lookup returns CDR1 SGDLS and CDR2 YYNGEE. This CDR3 is 18 amino acids long. CDR3 loop: CASSRGLAGAASTDTQYF. The CDR3 nucleotides read TGTGCCAGCAGCAGAGGACTAGCGGGGGCCGCTAGCACAGATACGCAGTATTTT. Combining the CDR3 with reference TRBV9 and TRBJ2-3 gives the whole variable domain DSGVTQTPKHLITATGQRVTLRCSPRSGDLSVYWYQQSLDQGLQFLIQYYNGEERAKGNILERFSAQQFPDLHSELNLSSLELGDSALYFCASSRGLAGAASTDTQYFGPGTRLTVL.

This clone has only a few counts. The V and J genes are TRBV28 and TRBJ1-2; D not certain. CDR1 is MDHEN, CDR2 SYDVKM, per germline. V was trimmed by 8 bases and J by 7 bases, leaving 11 bases between them. This CDR3 has 11 amino acids. The CDR3 is CASGGVVGYTF. The CDR3 DNA follows: TGTGCCAGCGGCGGGGTTGTTGGCTACACCTTC.